This entry describes one T cell receptor beta chain. The antigen is undetermined. Histologic diagnosis was independently verified by two lung pathologists. The repertoire was sequenced with immunoSEQ multiplex PCR; TCRdb's copy has only in-frame clones and lacks some. The data contain about 6,600 clones, about 77% of them seen just once; the ten biggest clones take up 6.3%. This entry belongs to a study of immune evolution from preneoplasia to lung adenocarcinoma. The V and J ends lost 0 bases and 5 bases respectively, with 13 bases between them. The CDR3 is 16 amino acids. The germline gives CDR1 LGHNA, CDR2 YSLEER. Points from the study as a whole: Top clone share appeared to fall from AAH through AIS, MIA, adenocarcinoma. Later-stage lesions seemingly showed higher T cell density and diversity than normal lung.

The chain uses TRBV4-3 and TRBJ1-4; D possibly corresponds to TRBD1 (6 bases). The sequenced sample was FFPE minimally invasive lung adenocarcinoma tissue. The clonotype was recovered from a person aged 50 or older with lung adenocarcinoma. The CDR3 bases are TGCGCCAGCAGCCAAGATACGGACAGCAGAAATGAAAAACTGTTTTTT. It yields the protein CASSQDTDSRNEKLFF.